Presented here are 23 T cell receptor beta chains from one specimen sequenced in a study of cytomegalovirus exposure and HLA in healthy donors. The method was immunoSEQ multiplex PCR; TCRdb's version includes in-frame clones alone and lacks a portion of them. Among hundreds of thousands of clones listed, more than 75% were seen once. The sample taken for sequencing was PBMCs. The receptors derive from a woman in her twenties or thirties in good health and CMV-seropositive.

J is TRBJ2-7 and V is TRBV9; possibly TRBD2 for D (6 bases). From germline, CDR1 is SGDLS and CDR2 YYNGEE. The CDR3 extends over 14 amino acids. V shed 0 bases and J shed 4 bases, with 11 bases lying between them. DNA for the CDR3: TGTGCCAGCAGCGTAGAGGGAGGCCCTTACGAGCAGTACTTC. Its translation: CASSVEGGPYEQYF.

This rearrangement joins TRBV7-9 to TRBJ2-7; D unclear. The germline gives CDR1 SEHNR, CDR2 FQNEAQ (reference sequence). V shed 4 bases and J shed 5 bases, with 9 bases lying between them. This CDR3 has 12 amino acids. CDR3 sequence reads: CASSYPGNEQYF. DNA for the CDR3: TGTGCCAGCAGCTACCCCGGTAACGAGCAGTACTTC.

Worth noting for this clone: Other DNA sequences from this sample encode an identical CDR3 as well. J is TRBJ2-7 and V is TRBV7-9; D ambiguous. Germline V gene sequence: CDR1 SEHNR, CDR2 FQNEAQ (reference sequence). This CDR3 is 11 amino acids long. V lost 5 bases and J lost 4, with 6 bases in between. The CDR3 region has the DNA TGTGCCAGCAGCCCCGGTTACGAGCAGTACTTC. Its protein product is CASSPGYEQYF.

The chain couples TRBV7-9 to TRBJ1-2; 9 nucleotides match TRBD1. Germline CDR1 SEHNR, CDR2 FQNEAQ (reference sequence). The V and J ends lost 0 bases and 3 bases, in that order; junction bases with no gene match: 2. The CDR3 spans 15 residues. The CDR3 nucleotides read TGTGCCAGCAGCTTAGCGGGACAGGGCCACTATGGCTACACCTTC. Its protein is CASSLAGQGHYGYTF.

The gene calls are TRBV27 and TRBJ2-6; 7 bases are a match to TRBD1. This CDR3 contains 16 residues. Germline CDR1 and CDR2: MNHEY and SMNVEV (reference sequence). The V segment lost 6 bases and the J segment 2 bases; nucleotides outside the gene matches: 7. CDR3 bases: TGTGCCAGCAGAAGAGAGGGGGCTGCTGGGGCCAACGTCCTGACTTTC. Amino acids: CASRREGAAGANVLTF. Variable domain in full (rest from reference TRBV27 and TRBJ2-6): EAQVTQNPRYLITVTGKKLTVTCSQNMNHEYMSWYRQDPGLGLRQIYYSMNVEVTDKGDVPEGYKVSRKEKRNFPLILESPSPNQTSLYFCASRREGAAGANVLTFGAGSRLTVL.

This chain links TRBV27 with TRBJ1-5, with unresolved D. Trimming removed 3 bases at V and 3 bases at J, with 9 bases between. The CDR3 covers 14 residues. The germline V gene encodes CDR1 MNHEY and CDR2 SMNVEV (reference sequence). The CDR3 DNA follows: TGTGCCAGCAGTTTCATCGGGGACAATCAGCCCCAGCATTTT. Translation: CASSFIGDNQPQHF.

The chain combines TRBV11-2 with TRBJ2-7; D ambiguous. Germline loops: CDR1 SGHAT, CDR2 FQNNGV. This CDR3 has 12 residues. V lost 4 bases, J lost 3 bases, and 7 bases lay in between. CDR3 nucleotides: TGTGCCAGCAGCTCGACAAGCTACGAGCAGTACTTC. This gives the protein CASSSTSYEQYF.

The sample holds one count of this clone. This chain joins TRBV2 and TRBJ2-7, with D tentatively TRBD2 (6 bases). CDR3 length: 14 residues. V shed 3 bases and J shed 2 bases, with 11 bases lying between them. Per the germline V gene, CDR1 is SNHLY and CDR2 is FYNNEI. The CDR3 sequence: CASSDSGGAYEQYF. DNA of the CDR3: TGTGCCAGCAGTGATAGTGGCGGGGCCTACGAGCAGTACTTC.

The rearrangement links TRBV30 to TRBJ1-1; D may be TRBD1 (5 bases). The CDR3 sequence is 12 residues long. Looked up from germline, CDR1 is GTSNPN and CDR2 is SVGIG (reference sequence). Between the trimmed V and J ends, which lost 1 base and 5 bases, there was a span of 8 bases. DNA for the CDR3: TGTGCCTGGAGTGGGGAGGGGACTGAAGCTTTCTTT. It codes for CAWSGEGTEAFF.

V and J are TRBV27 and TRBJ2-7; 8 nucleotides match TRBD2. Germline CDR1 MNHEY, CDR2 SMNVEV (reference sequence). The V and J ends lost 1 base and 5 bases, in that order; junction bases with no gene match: 13. CDR3 length: 17 amino acids. The CDR3 reads CASSLLSSGRGSDEQYF. CDR3 sequence (DNA): TGTGCCAGCAGTTTATTGTCGAGCGGGAGAGGGAGTGACGAGCAGTACTTC.

This chain connects TRBV7-8 to TRBJ2-1, with TRBD2 matching over 14 bases. Trimming took 5 bases from V and 7 from J; bases not matched to a gene: 7. The germline V gene encodes CDR1 SGHVS and CDR2 FQNEAQ. The CDR3 spans 16 residues. This CDR3 reads CASSGRRLAGGNEQFF. CDR3 bases: TGTGCCAGCAGCGGGCGACGACTAGCGGGAGGGAATGAGCAGTTCTTC.

This chain joins TRBV27 and TRBJ2-7, with 10 nucleotides matching TRBD2. The junction had 5 bases not matched to a gene; V was cut back by 5 bases and J by 1 base. The CDR3 covers 15 residues. Germline V lookup: CDR1 MNHEY, CDR2 SMNVEV (reference sequence). CDR3 DNA sequence: TGTGCCAGCAGTCGACTAGCGGGTCTTTCCTACGAGCAGTACTTC. It codes for CASSRLAGLSYEQYF.

V and J are TRBV2 and TRBJ2-7, with 11 bases identical to TRBD1. V lost 1 base, J lost 2 bases, and 1 base stayed unmatched. Germline V CDR1 and CDR2: SNHLY, FYNNEI. CDR3 length: 15 amino acids. The CDR3 is CASSEGDRGTYEQYF. CDR3 DNA sequence: TGTGCCAGCAGTGAAGGGGACAGGGGGACCTACGAGCAGTACTTC.

CDR3 sequence (DNA): TGTGCCAGCAGTGAACCCGGACAGAGATATAGCAATCAGCCCCAGCATTTT. Amino acids: CASSEPGQRYSNQPQHF. The rearrangement joins TRBV2 to TRBJ1-5, with D perhaps matching TRBD1 (6 bases). CDR3 size: 17 residues. V gave up 2 bases and J gave up 0 bases, with 14 bases separating them. The germline CDR1 and CDR2 sequences are SNHLY and FYNNEI.

This sequence joins TRBV27 and TRBJ2-7; D is perhaps TRBD1 (5 bases). With 5 bases removed from V and 4 bases from J, the gap between germline ends came to 12 bases. The CDR3 length is 13 residues. From germline, CDR1 is MNHEY and CDR2 SMNVEV (reference sequence). The CDR3 region has the DNA TGTGCCAGCAGTGTTATACCAGGGTACGAGCAGTACTTC. It codes for CASSVIPGYEQYF.

The rearrangement joins TRBV19 to TRBJ2-3, with D perhaps matching TRBD2 (6 bases). This CDR3 region has 15 residues. The germline V and J ends were trimmed by 2 bases and 3 bases, with 12 bases remaining between them. CDR1 is LNHDA and CDR2 is SQIVND in the germline V gene (reference sequence). CDR3 nucleotides: TGTGCCAGTAGTATATCGGGAGATGAAACAGATACGCAGTATTTT. Translated: CASSISGDETDTQYF.

The rearrangement uses TRBV7-9 and TRBJ1-1, with no clear D. This CDR3 comprises 13 residues. The germline CDR1 and CDR2 sequences are SEHNR and FQNEAQ (reference sequence). The germline V and J ends were trimmed by 0 bases and 4 bases, with 6 bases remaining between them. The CDR3 nucleotides are TGTGCCAGCAGCTTAGCCCCCGGCACTGAAGCTTTCTTT. Translation: CASSLAPGTEAFF.

The chain employs TRBV2 and TRBJ2-7; weak D call: TRBD1 (6 bases). Germline lookup yields CDR1 SNHLY and CDR2 FYNNEI. This CDR3 region has 15 residues. Between the trimmed V and J ends, which lost 6 bases and 2 bases, there was a span of 17 bases. The CDR3 sequence is CASSSVGDTPYEQYF. The CDR3 DNA follows: TGTGCCAGCAGCTCGGTTGGGGACACTCCCTACGAGCAGTACTTC.

The genes are TRBV9 and TRBJ2-3; 7 bases are shared with TRBD2. V shed 0 bases and J 4 bases; nucleotides not matched to a gene: 11. The CDR3 sequence is 17 residues long. Germline CDR1 is SGDLS and CDR2 is YYNGEE. The DNA of the CDR3 is TGTGCCAGCAGCGTAGGACTGTATCCTAGCGGAGCAGATACGCAGTATTTT. Its translation: CASSVGLYPSGADTQYF. Complete variable domain (other parts from reference TRBV9 and TRBJ2-3): DSGVTQTPKHLITATGQRVTLRCSPRSGDLSVYWYQQSLDQGLQFLIQYYNGEERAKGNILERFSAQQFPDLHSELNLSSLELGDSALYFCASSVGLYPSGADTQYFGPGTRLTVL.

This clone was seen a single time. This sequence joins TRBV7-7 and TRBJ2-7; 7 bases are shared with TRBD1. J lost 5 bases, V lost 1 base, and 2 bases had no gene match. This CDR3 has 13 residues. The germline gives CDR1 SSHAT, CDR2 FNYEAQ (reference sequence). CDR3 sequence: CASSLDRGHEQYF. The CDR3 coding sequence is TGTGCCAGCAGCTTAGACAGGGGCCACGAGCAGTACTTC.

V usage is TRBV6-6 and J usage is TRBJ1-3, with D unclear. V lost 7 bases, J lost 0 bases, and 13 bases lay in between. Germline lookup yields CDR1 MNHNY and CDR2 SVGAGI (reference sequence). The CDR3 has 15 amino acids. This chain's CDR3 is CASKSSGNSGNTIYF. In DNA form, the CDR3 reads TGTGCCAGCAAATCCTCGGGGAACTCTGGAAACACCATATATTTT.

This chain links TRBV4-1 with TRBJ2-4; TRBD1 aligns across 7 bases. In germline, CDR1 is MGHRA, CDR2 YSYEKL. Germline trimming cut 4 bases from V and 5 bases from J; bases unmatched to any gene: 14. CDR3 size: 17 residues. The CDR3 sequence: CASSLTGSFGSENIQYF. The CDR3 DNA reads as TGCGCCAGCAGCCTGACAGGGTCTTTTGGTTCCGAAAACATTCAGTACTTC.

The V gene is TRBV18, the J gene TRBJ1-5; possibly TRBD1 for D (5 bases). Per germline, CDR1 KGHSH and CDR2 LQKENI. The V gene lost 3 bases and the J gene lost 6 bases, with 12 bases spanning the gap. The CDR3 loop spans 14 amino acids. Written as DNA, the CDR3 is TGTGCCAGCTCACCCGAAGGGGCTGGTCAGCCCCAGCATTTT. Amino acid sequence: CASSPEGAGQPQHF.